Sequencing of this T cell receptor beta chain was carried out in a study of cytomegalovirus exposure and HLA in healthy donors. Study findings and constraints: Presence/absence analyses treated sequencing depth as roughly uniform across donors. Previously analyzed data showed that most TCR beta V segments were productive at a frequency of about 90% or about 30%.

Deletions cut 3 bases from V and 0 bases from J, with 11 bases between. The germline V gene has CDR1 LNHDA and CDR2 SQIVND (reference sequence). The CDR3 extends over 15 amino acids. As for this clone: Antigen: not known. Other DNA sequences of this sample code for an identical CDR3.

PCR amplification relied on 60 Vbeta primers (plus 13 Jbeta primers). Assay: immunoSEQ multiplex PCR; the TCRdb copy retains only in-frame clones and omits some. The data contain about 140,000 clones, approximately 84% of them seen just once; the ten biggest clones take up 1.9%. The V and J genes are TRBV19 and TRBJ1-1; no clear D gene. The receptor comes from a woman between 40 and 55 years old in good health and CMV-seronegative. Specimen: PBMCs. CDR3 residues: CASSIRMGVNTEAFF. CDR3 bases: TGTGCCAGTAGTATTCGGATGGGAGTGAACACTGAAGCTTTCTTT.